Presented here are 20 T cell receptor beta chains from one specimen sequenced in a study of blood T cell repertoires in COVID-19. Here immunoSEQ multiplex PCR was the method, and the copy in TCRdb shows in-frame clones only, minus some. The table shows fewer than 400,000 clones, with under 90% occurring only once. Sequencing was performed on peripheral blood. The receptor set was obtained from a woman in her thirties with COVID-19, enrolled during active disease.

The chain has TRBV7-8 and TRBJ2-1, with D perhaps matching TRBD2 (7 bases). Trimming pared 3 bases from V and 5 bases from J, leaving 17 bases between. This CDR3 is 16 amino acids long. Germline CDR1 SGHVS, CDR2 FQNEAQ. For the CDR3, the DNA is TGTGCCAGCAGCTTCTCGGTACGGGGGGCAAACAATGAGCAGTTCTTC. This encodes CASSFSVRGANNEQFF.

The chain combines TRBV5-5 with TRBJ2-5; weak D call: TRBD1 (6 bases). Germline CDR1 SGHKS, CDR2 YYEKEE (reference sequence). Trimming shortened V by 2 bases and J by 2 bases, and 13 bases separated the two germline ends. This CDR3 has 15 residues. CDR3 nucleotides: TGTGCCAGCAGCTTTCTGGGGGCGCATCAAGAGACCCAGTACTTC. It specifies CASSFLGAHQETQYF. The variable domain in full, with the rest retrieved from reference TRBV5-5 and TRBJ2-5, is DAGVTQSPTHLIKTRGQQVTLRCSPISGHKSVSWYQQVLGQGPQFIFQYYEKEERGRGNFPDRFSARQFPNYSSELNVNALLLGDSALYLCASSFLGAHQETQYFGPGTRLLVL.

This clone has only a few counts. The chain has TRBV6-2 or TRBV6-3 and TRBJ1-2, with no clear D. With 1 base removed from V and 8 bases from J, the gap between germline ends came to 11 bases. Germline values: CDR1 MNHEY, CDR2 SVGEGT. The CDR3 spans 13 residues. The CDR3 region is CASSYFLGSGYTF. In nucleotides, the CDR3 is TGTGCCAGCAGTTACTTTCTCGGGAGCGGCTACACCTTC.

This rearrangement joins TRBV30 to TRBJ2-3; 10 nucleotides agree with TRBD2. Germline assignment: CDR1 GTSNPN and CDR2 SVGIG (reference sequence). This CDR3 has 16 residues. J lost 2 bases, V lost 2 bases, and 7 bases had no gene match. The CDR3 sequence: CAWSNTGTSDTDTQYF. The CDR3 bases are TGTGCCTGGAGTAACACCGGGACTAGCGACACAGATACGCAGTATTTT.

The rearrangement uses TRBV7-2 and TRBJ2-5; a weak D match, TRBD1 (5 bases). The CDR3 has 14 residues. Per germline, CDR1 SGHTA and CDR2 FQGNSA. Trimming took 6 bases from V and 5 from J, leaving 16 bases between them. CDR3 in DNA: TGTGCCAGCAGAGACGCCAAGGCAGGGGAGACCCAGTACTTC. Its protein is CASRDAKAGETQYF.

This chain connects TRBV4-1 to TRBJ1-1; D unresolved. CDR1 MGHRA and CDR2 YSYEKL come from the germline V gene. The CDR3 loop spans 14 amino acids. Trimming removed 2 bases at V and 1 base at J, with 8 bases between. Written as DNA, the CDR3 is TGCGCCAGCAGCCAAAACCCGGGGAACACTGAAGCTTTCTTT. It specifies CASSQNPGNTEAFF.

The V and J genes are TRBV7-2 and TRBJ1-2, with D unclear. Germline V gives CDR1 SGHTA, CDR2 FQGNSA. The CDR3 is 13 amino acids. V was trimmed by 5 bases and J by 5 bases, leaving 12 bases between them. CDR3 coding DNA: TGTGCCAGCAGCGCAAATCCCCAGTATGGCTACACCTTC. Translation: CASSANPQYGYTF.

The CDR3 is CASSISLSGELFF. CDR3 nucleotide sequence: TGTGCCAGTAGTATCTCTCTTTCCGGGGAGCTGTTTTTT. V is TRBV19 and J is TRBJ2-2; D is ambiguous. This CDR3 comprises 13 residues. V lost 3 bases and J lost 6, with 8 bases in between. Germline CDR1 reads LNHDA; CDR2 reads SQIVND (reference sequence).

The chain employs TRBV11-3 and TRBJ1-2, with D perhaps TRBD1 (6 bases). The V gene's germline CDR1 is SGHNT and CDR2 YENEEA. Trimming left V 7 bases short and J 2 bases short, with 14 bases between. The CDR3 loop spans 14 amino acids. DNA for the CDR3: TGTGCCAGCAAGGGCCCTGGGGGCAACTATGGCTACACCTTC. It translates to CASKGPGGNYGYTF.

V usage is TRBV9 and J usage is TRBJ2-7; perhaps TRBD2 as D (6 bases). The CDR3 runs to 16 residues. The ends were cut back, 3 bases at V and 5 bases at J, with 21 bases in the middle. CDR1 and CDR2 (germline): SGDLS, YYNGEE. Here the CDR3 reads CASSASSTQGGHEQYF. Here the CDR3 DNA reads TGTGCCAGCAGCGCTTCATCGACCCAGGGAGGCCACGAGCAGTACTTC.

The chain employs TRBV5-4 and TRBJ1-2; possible D gene TRBD1, 5 bases. The CDR3 covers 13 residues. CDR1 and CDR2 from the germline V gene are SGHNT and YYREEE (reference sequence). The V end lost 3 bases, the J end lost 5 bases, and 11 bases lay between the germline ends. CDR3: CASSSTGTYGYTF. The CDR3, as DNA: TGTGCCAGCAGCTCAACAGGTACTTATGGCTACACCTTC.

This sequence joins TRBV10-2 and TRBJ2-5; 11 bases line up with TRBD2. Germline V CDR1 and CDR2: WSHSY, SAAADI. The CDR3 totals 14 residues. The V segment lost 6 bases and the J segment 5 bases; nucleotides outside the gene matches: 5. The CDR3 here is CASRLAGARETQYF. CDR3 nucleotide sequence: TGCGCCAGCAGACTAGCGGGGGCCCGGGAGACCCAGTACTTC.

Here the CDR3 DNA reads TGTGCCAGCAGCTTAGCCGCGGGAAACTATGGCTACACCTTC. It codes for CASSLAAGNYGYTF. This chain connects TRBV13 to TRBJ1-2; D is ambiguous. CDR1 and CDR2 (germline): PRHDT, FYEKMQ (reference sequence). CDR3 length: 14 residues. V was clipped by 1 base and J by 2 bases, with 8 bases between them. Supplemented by reference TRBV13 and TRBJ1-2, the full variable domain reads AAGVIQSPRHLIKEKRETATLKCYPIPRHDTVYWYQQGPGQDPQFLISFYEKMQSDKGSIPDRFSAQQFSDYHSELNMSSLELGDSALYFCASSLAAGNYGYTFGSGTRLTVV.

This chain joins TRBV18 and TRBJ2-3; the match to TRBD1 covers 8 bases. The CDR3 covers 15 residues. With V trimmed by 6 bases and J by 4 bases, 9 bases remained unmatched. CDR1 is KGHSH and CDR2 is LQKENI in the germline V gene. The CDR3 loop reads CASSPGTGYADTQYF. The CDR3 DNA follows: TGTGCCAGCTCCCCCGGGACAGGCTATGCAGATACGCAGTATTTT. The entire variable domain, with the rest obtained from reference TRBV18 and TRBJ2-3, is as follows: NAGVMQNPRHLVRRRGQEARLRCSPMKGHSHVYWYRQLPEEGLKFMVYLQKENIIDESGMPKERFSAEFPKEGPSILRIQQVVRGDSAAYFCASSPGTGYADTQYFGPGTRLTVL.

This clone showed up just a few times. The V and J genes are TRBV6-4 and TRBJ2-2; tentative D call: TRBD1 (7 bases). V was shortened by 5 bases and J by 3 bases, with 13 bases between the two germline ends. The CDR3 contains 15 residues. From germline, CDR1 is MRHNA and CDR2 SNTAGT. The CDR3 here is CASSPTGEDTGELFF. The CDR3 DNA is TGTGCCAGCAGTCCAACAGGGGAGGACACCGGGGAGCTGTTTTTT.

This CDR3 is CASSPMEGVEYEKLFF. The CDR3 nucleotides are TGTGCCAGCAGCCCAATGGAAGGGGTCGAATACGAAAAACTGTTTTTT. The chain is built from TRBV25-1 and TRBJ1-4, with D maybe TRBD1 (5 bases). Looked up from germline, CDR1 is MGHDK and CDR2 is SYGVNS. V was pared by 6 bases and J by 8 bases, with 22 bases between. This CDR3 spans 16 amino acids.

The rearrangement uses TRBV15 and TRBJ1-6; D is perhaps TRBD1 (5 bases). With 4 bases removed from V and 7 bases from J, the gap between germline ends came to 11 bases. Germline CDR1 reads LNHNV; CDR2 reads YYDKDF (reference sequence). The CDR3 loop spans 14 amino acids. Here the CDR3 DNA reads TGTGCCACCAGCATTCGACAGAAGAATTCACCCCTCCACTTT. Protein sequence: CATSIRQKNSPLHF.

Here the CDR3 reads CASSLRDTLTEQYF. CDR3 sequence (DNA): TGTGCCAGCAGCCTCAGGGACACCCTCACCGAGCAGTACTTC. The V gene is TRBV7-2, the J gene TRBJ2-7, with TRBD1 as a possible D gene (6 bases). CDR3 size: 14 residues. The germline CDR1 and CDR2 sequences are SGHTA and FQGNSA. The germline V and J ends were trimmed by 5 bases and 6 bases, with 17 bases remaining between them.

The gene calls are TRBV6-2 or TRBV6-3 and TRBJ1-2, with 8 bases lining up with TRBD1. CDR1 and CDR2 (germline): MNHEY, SVGEGT. This CDR3 spans 15 amino acids. Trimming at V came to 4 bases and at J to 3 bases, leaving 7 bases not matched to a gene. CDR3 sequence reads: CASSFPSTGDYGYTF. The CDR3, as DNA: TGTGCCAGCAGTTTCCCGTCGACAGGGGACTATGGCTACACCTTC.

This chain connects TRBV2 to TRBJ2-1; tentative D call: TRBD1 (5 bases). The CDR3 sequence is 13 residues long. V was shortened by 2 bases and J by 8 bases, with 10 bases between the two germline ends. The germline gives CDR1 SNHLY, CDR2 FYNNEI. The DNA for the CDR3 is TGTGCCAGCAGTGAATTTCAGGGCTATGAGCAGTTCTTC. Translating it yields CASSEFQGYEQFF.